This T cell receptor (beta chain) was captured by sequencing in a study of response to subunit inactivated influenza vaccine. This clonotype turned up a few times. TCRdb itself ran the RT-PCR reads through MiXCR, one entry per CDR3 protein. The table includes roughly 780,000 distinct CDR3 sequences, around 20% detected once. Germline trimming cut 4 bases from V and 5 bases from J; bases unmatched to any gene: 14. CDR1 is SGDLS, CDR2 YYNGEE, per germline. This CDR3 region has 19 residues. The rearrangement uses TRBV9 and TRBJ2-2; 13 positions agree with TRBD2. This clonotype was sampled from a man aged 50-59 years who received an inactivated influenza vaccine. This sample comprised PBMCs from blood, obtained around 5 days after vaccination. The CDR3 is CASSRLAGGPEGRTGELFF. Written as DNA, the CDR3 is TGTGCCAGCAGCAGACTAGCGGGAGGTCCAGAAGGCCGAACCGGGGAGCTGTTTTTT.